This T cell receptor beta chain comes out of a study of T cell repertoires in cytomegalovirus infection. Overall study: It can be stated that public TCR beta signatures indicated CMV infection as well as a matching HLA type.

Study-wide findings and caveats: Carriers of CMV and the relevant HLA type were discriminated by public TCR beta frequency. HLA-C-restricted CMV clonotypes gave the most frequent clonotype in two of eight donors.

This clonotype was detected a few times. As yet, its antigen is unknown. Deletions cut 4 bases from V and 5 bases from J, with 17 bases between. The CDR3 consists of 16 residues. Germline CDR1 reads SEHNR; CDR2 reads FQNEAQ (reference sequence). TCRdb re-called the reads through MiXCR, storing one row per CDR3 protein. The sample shows about 400,000 distinct CDR3 sequences, around 18% of them seen only once. The material sequenced was PBMCs. This sequence was found in a human donor in good health (CMV status not recorded). Some clones in this sample may be carry-over from other donors' samples. V and J are TRBV7-9 and TRBJ1-4; D unclear. Written as DNA, the CDR3 is TGTGCCAGCAGCTCGCTAGGCCGGGAACTCAATGAAAAACTGTTTTTT. This translates into CASSSLGRELNEKLFF.